This T cell receptor (beta chain) is from a study of CD8 T cells in ankylosing spondylitis. This clonotype was detected a few times. TCRdb recomputed calls from the 5' RACE reads with MiXCR, one row per CDR3 protein. Among about 360,000 distinct CDR3 sequences listed, roughly 20% were seen once. Germline lookup yields CDR1 SEHNR and CDR2 FQNEAQ (reference sequence). This CDR3 region has 15 residues. J gave up 0 bases and V 5 bases, and 3 bases lay outside the gene matches. The source of this sequence is a male donor with ankylosing spondylitis or in good health (not recorded which). The rearrangement joins TRBV7-9 to TRBJ1-1; 10 bases are a match to TRBD1. Sequencing was done on a sample of blood, either unsorted or a sorted T cell fraction (not recorded which). CDR3 in amino acids: CASSAGQGMNTEAFF. Written as DNA, the CDR3 is TGTGCCAGCAGCGCGGGACAGGGGATGAACACTGAAGCTTTCTTT.